The 9 T cell receptor beta chains below all came from one sample that was sequenced in a study of blood T cell repertoires in COVID-19. Generated by immunoSEQ multiplex PCR, the TCRdb table keeps only in-frame clones and is missing some. Of some 290,000 clones in the sample, approximately 87% are singletons; the top ten hold roughly 4.5%. Sequencing was carried out using peripheral blood. The source is a man in his sixties who had recovered from COVID-19.

This clone was found once. The chain carries TRBV20-1 and TRBJ2-5; no firm D call. Germline CDR1 and CDR2: DFQATT and SNEGSKA (reference sequence). This CDR3 comprises 16 residues. The V end lost 6 bases, the J end lost 1 base, and 21 bases lay between the germline ends. CDR3 in amino acids: CSASPSSRRSQETQYF. The CDR3 bases are TGCAGTGCCAGTCCGTCTAGTCGTCGGTCCCAAGAGACCCAGTACTTC.

Of note for this clone: Distinct nucleotide sequences in the sample also encode this CDR3. The chain is built from TRBV30 and TRBJ1-5, with D perhaps matching TRBD1 (5 bases). The germline CDR1 and CDR2 sequences are GTSNPN and SVGIG (reference sequence). This CDR3 has 13 amino acids. Trimming shortened V by 0 bases and J by 2 bases, and 5 bases separated the two germline ends. CDR3 DNA: TGTGCCTGGAGTGTACAGGGCAATCAGCCCCAGCATTTT. It is translated as CAWSVQGNQPQHF.

The rearrangement uses TRBV9 and TRBJ1-3; a possible D gene is TRBD1 (6 bases). The CDR3 extends over 17 amino acids. CDR1 is SGDLS, CDR2 YYNGEE, per germline. Trimming removed 3 bases at V and 0 bases at J, with 16 bases between. CDR3 nucleotides: TGTGCCAGCAGCGGTGGGGGCAAACGGGGCTCTGGAAACACCATATATTTT. Protein sequence: CASSGGGKRGSGNTIYF.

This rearrangement joins TRBV5-6 to TRBJ2-1; D ambiguous. Germline CDR1 and CDR2: SGHDT and YYEEEE. V lost 0 bases and J 6 bases, leaving 16 bases between the germline ends. The CDR3 runs 16 residues. CDR3: CASSLVDRRPPNEQFF. CDR3 nucleotide sequence: TGTGCCAGCAGCTTGGTGGATCGCAGGCCGCCCAATGAGCAGTTCTTC.

In nucleotides, the CDR3 is TGTGCCCCCCGGGGGAACACCGGGGAGCTGTTTTTT. It translates to CAPRGNTGELFF. This rearrangement joins TRBV19 to TRBJ2-2; possibly TRBD2 for D (5 bases). V lost 11 bases, J lost 1 base, and 8 bases lay in between. This CDR3 region has 12 residues. Germline V gives CDR1 LNHDA, CDR2 SQIVND (reference sequence).

The gene calls are TRBV19 and TRBJ1-2; D uncertain. Trimming removed 11 bases from V and 3 bases from J, with 19 bases in between. The CDR3 sequence is 14 residues long. Per germline, CDR1 LNHDA and CDR2 SQIVND (reference sequence). CDR3 protein: CASSQWRKDYGYTF. CDR3 nucleotide sequence: TGTGCCTCCTCCCAGTGGAGAAAGGACTATGGCTACACCTTC.

J is TRBJ2-1 and V is TRBV29-1; the D gene is possibly TRBD2 (6 bases). The V gene lost 6 bases and the J gene lost 6 bases, with 15 bases spanning the gap. This CDR3 has 13 residues. The germline V gene has CDR1 SQVTM and CDR2 ANQGSEA. CDR3 DNA: TGCAGCGTGGACCCTCAGGGAGGCAATGAGCAGTTCTTC. It yields the protein CSVDPQGGNEQFF.

The chain recombines TRBV19 with TRBJ2-3, with 14 bases fitting TRBD2. This CDR3 has 18 residues. The germline CDR1 and CDR2 sequences are LNHDA and SQIVND (reference sequence). V lost 7 bases to trimming and J lost 3 bases; unmatched junction nucleotides: 12. Here the CDR3 reads CASTMSGLAGDTTDTQYF. CDR3 DNA: TGTGCCAGTACCATGTCGGGACTAGCGGGGGACACAACAGATACGCAGTATTTT. Supplemented by reference TRBV19 and TRBJ2-3, the full variable domain reads DGGITQSPKYLFRKEGQNVTLSCEQNLNHDAMYWYRQDPGQGLRLIYYSQIVNDFQKGDIAEGYSVSREKKESFPLTVTSAQKNPTAFYLCASTMSGLAGDTTDTQYFGPGTRLTVL.

The chain employs TRBV5-1 and TRBJ2-7; 11 bases fit TRBD1. With 0 bases clipped from V and 5 bases from J, the junction kept 4 bases outside the gene matches. CDR3 length equals 15 residues. Germline V CDR1 and CDR2: SGHRS, YFSETQ. The CDR3 is CASSLEGQGAHEQYF. CDR3 nucleotide sequence: TGCGCCAGCAGCTTGGAAGGACAGGGGGCTCACGAGCAGTACTTC.